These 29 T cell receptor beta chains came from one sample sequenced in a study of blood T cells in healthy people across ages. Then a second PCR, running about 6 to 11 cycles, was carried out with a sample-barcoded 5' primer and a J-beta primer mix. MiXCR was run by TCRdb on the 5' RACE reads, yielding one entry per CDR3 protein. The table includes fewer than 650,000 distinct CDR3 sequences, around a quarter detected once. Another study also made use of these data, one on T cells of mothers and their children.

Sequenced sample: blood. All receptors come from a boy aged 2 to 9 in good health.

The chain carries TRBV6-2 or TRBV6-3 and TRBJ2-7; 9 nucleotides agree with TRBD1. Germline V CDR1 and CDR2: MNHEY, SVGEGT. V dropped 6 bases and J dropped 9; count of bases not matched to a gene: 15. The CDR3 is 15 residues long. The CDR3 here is CASSSSGTGRDRQYF. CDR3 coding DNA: TGTGCCAGCAGCTCCTCCGGGACAGGGCGGGATCGGCAGTACTTC.

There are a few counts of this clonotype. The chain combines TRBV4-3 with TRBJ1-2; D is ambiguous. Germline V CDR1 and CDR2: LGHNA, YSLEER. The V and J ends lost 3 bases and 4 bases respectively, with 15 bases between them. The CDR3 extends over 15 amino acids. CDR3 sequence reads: CASSQAEGRGYGYTF. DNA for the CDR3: TGCGCCAGCAGCCAGGCTGAGGGCCGCGGCTATGGCTACACCTTC.

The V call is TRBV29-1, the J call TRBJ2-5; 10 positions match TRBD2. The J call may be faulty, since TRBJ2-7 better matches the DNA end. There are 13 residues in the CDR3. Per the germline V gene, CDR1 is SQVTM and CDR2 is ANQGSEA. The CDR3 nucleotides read TGCAGCGTTGAGGCTAGCGGGAGTGACGAGCAGTACTTC. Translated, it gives CSVEASGSDEQYF.

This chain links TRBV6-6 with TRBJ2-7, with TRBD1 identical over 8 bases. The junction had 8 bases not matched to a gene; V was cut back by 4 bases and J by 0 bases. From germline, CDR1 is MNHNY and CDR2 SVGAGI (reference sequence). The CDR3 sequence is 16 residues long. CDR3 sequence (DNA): TGTGCCAGCAGTTCGGTCCCGGGACAGGTCTCCTACGAGCAGTACTTC. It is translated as CASSSVPGQVSYEQYF.

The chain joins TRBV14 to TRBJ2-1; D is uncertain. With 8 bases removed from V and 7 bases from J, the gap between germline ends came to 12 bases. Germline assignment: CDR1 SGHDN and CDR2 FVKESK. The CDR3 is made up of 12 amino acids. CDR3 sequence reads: CASRASGNEQFF. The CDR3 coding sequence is TGTGCCAGCCGTGCGTCCGGGAATGAGCAGTTCTTC. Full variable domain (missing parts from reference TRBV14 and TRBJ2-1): EAGVTQFPSHSVIEKGQTVTLRCDPISGHDNLYWYRRVMGKEIKFLLHFVKESKQDESGMPNNRFLAERTGGTYSTLKVQPAELEDSGVYFCASRASGNEQFFGPGTRLTVL.

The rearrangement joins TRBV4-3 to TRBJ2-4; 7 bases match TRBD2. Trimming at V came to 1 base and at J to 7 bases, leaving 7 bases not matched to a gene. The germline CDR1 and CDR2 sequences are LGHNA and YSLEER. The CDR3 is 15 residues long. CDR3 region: CASSQAWLAENIQYF. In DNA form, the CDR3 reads TGCGCCAGCAGCCAAGCTTGGCTAGCGGAGAACATTCAGTACTTC.

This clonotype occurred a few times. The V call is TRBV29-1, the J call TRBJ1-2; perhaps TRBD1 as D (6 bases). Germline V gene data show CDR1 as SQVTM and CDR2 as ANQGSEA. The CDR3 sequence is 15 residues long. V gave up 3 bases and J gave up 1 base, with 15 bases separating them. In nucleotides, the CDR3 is TGCAGCGTTGACCTACGCTTAGGGGGTAACTATGGCTACACCTTC. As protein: CSVDLRLGGNYGYTF.

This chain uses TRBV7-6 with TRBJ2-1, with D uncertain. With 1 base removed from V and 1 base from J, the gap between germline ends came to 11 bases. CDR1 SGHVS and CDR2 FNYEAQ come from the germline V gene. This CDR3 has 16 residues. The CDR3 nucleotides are TGTGCCAGCAGCTTAGGGGATCTTCTTTCCTACAATGAGCAGTTCTTC. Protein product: CASSLGDLLSYNEQFF.

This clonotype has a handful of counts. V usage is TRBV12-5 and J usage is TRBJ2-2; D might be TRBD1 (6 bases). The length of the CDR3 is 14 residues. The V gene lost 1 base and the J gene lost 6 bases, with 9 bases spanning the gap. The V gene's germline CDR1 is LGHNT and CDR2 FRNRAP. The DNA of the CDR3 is TGTGCTAGTGGTTTGGCTACAGGGTCCGGGGAGCTGTTTTTT. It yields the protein CASGLATGSGELFF. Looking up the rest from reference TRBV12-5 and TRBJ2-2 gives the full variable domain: DARVTQTPRHKVTEMGQEVTMRCQPILGHNTVFWYRQTMMQGLELLAYFRNRAPLDDSGMPKDRFSAEMPDATLATLKIQPSEPRDSAVYFCASGLATGSGELFFGEGSRLTVL.

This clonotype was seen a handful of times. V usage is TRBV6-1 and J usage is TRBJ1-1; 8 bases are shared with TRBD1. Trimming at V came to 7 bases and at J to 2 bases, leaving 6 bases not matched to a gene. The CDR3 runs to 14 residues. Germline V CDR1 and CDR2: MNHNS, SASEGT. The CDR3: CASTATGGNTEAFF. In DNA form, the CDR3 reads TGTGCCAGCACTGCCACAGGGGGTAACACTGAAGCTTTCTTT.

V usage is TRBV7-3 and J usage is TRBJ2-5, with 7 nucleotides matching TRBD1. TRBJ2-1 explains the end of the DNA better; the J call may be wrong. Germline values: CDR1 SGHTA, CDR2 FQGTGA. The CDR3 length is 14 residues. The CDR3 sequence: CASSLRDRPNEQFF. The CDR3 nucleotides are TGTGCCAGCAGCTTAAGGGACAGACCCAATGAGCAGTTCTTC.

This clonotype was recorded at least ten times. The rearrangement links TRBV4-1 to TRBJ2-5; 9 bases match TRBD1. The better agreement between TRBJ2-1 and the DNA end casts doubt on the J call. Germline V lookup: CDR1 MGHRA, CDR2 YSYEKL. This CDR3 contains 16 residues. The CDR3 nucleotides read TGCGCCAGCAGCCACAGAGGGGACAGGGAGGGCAATGAGCAGTTCTTC. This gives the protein CASSHRGDREGNEQFF.

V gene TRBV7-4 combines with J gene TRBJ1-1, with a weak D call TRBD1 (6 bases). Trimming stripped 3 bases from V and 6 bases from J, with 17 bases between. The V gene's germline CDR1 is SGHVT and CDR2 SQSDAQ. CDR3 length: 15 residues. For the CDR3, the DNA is TGTGCCAGCAGCTTCCCGCACAGGGAGTGGGCTGAAGCTTTCTTT. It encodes CASSFPHREWAEAFF.

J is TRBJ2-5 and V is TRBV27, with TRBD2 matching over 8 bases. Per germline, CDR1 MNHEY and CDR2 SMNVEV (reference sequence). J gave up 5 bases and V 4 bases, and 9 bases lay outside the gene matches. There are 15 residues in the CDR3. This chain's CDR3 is CASSSSTSEYETQYF. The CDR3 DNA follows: TGTGCCAGCAGTTCGTCGACTAGCGAGTATGAGACCCAGTACTTC.

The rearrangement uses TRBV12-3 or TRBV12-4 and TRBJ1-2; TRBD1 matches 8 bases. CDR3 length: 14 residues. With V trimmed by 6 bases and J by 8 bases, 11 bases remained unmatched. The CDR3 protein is CASSPTGGSHGYTF. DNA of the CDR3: TGTGCCAGCAGCCCCACAGGGGGATCGCACGGCTACACCTTC.

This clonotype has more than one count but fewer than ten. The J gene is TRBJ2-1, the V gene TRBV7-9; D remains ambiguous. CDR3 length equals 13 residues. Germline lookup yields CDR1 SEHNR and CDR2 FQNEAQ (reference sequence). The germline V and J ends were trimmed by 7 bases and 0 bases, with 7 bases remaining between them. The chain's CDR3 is CASTQVSYNEQFF. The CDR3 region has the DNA TGTGCCAGCACCCAGGTCTCCTACAATGAGCAGTTCTTC.

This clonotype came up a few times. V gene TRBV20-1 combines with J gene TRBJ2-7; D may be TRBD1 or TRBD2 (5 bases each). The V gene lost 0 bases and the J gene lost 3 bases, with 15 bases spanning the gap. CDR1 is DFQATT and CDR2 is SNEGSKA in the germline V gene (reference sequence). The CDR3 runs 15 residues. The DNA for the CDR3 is TGCAGTGCTAGAGATAAAGGACTGGGGGACTACGAGCAGTACTTC. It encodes CSARDKGLGDYEQYF.

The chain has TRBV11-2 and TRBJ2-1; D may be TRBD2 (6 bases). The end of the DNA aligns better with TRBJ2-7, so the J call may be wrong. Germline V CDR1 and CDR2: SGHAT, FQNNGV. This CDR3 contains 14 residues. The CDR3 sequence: CASSDWKEEGEQYF. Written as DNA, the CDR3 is TGTGCCAGCAGCGACTGGAAAGAGGAGGGGGAGCAGTACTTC.

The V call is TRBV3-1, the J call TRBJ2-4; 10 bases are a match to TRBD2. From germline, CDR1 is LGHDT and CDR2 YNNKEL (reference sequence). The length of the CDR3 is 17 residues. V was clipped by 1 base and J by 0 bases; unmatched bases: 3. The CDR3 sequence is CASSQVAGGLAKNIQYF. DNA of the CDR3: TGTGCCAGCAGCCAAGTAGCGGGGGGACTAGCCAAAAACATTCAGTACTTC.

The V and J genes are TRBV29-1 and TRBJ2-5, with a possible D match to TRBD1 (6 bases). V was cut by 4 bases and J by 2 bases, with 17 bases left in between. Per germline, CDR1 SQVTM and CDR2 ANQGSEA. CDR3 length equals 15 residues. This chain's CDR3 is CSVGGQGQRQETQYF. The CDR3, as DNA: TGCAGCGTTGGTGGGCAGGGGCAACGACAAGAGACCCAGTACTTC.

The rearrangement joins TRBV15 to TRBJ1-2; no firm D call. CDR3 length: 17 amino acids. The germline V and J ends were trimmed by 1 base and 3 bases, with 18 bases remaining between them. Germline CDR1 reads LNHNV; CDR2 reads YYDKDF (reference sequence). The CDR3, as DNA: TGTGCCACCAGCAGAGGGATTCCTGGCGGCGGCTACTATGGCTACACCTTC. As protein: CATSRGIPGGGYYGYTF.

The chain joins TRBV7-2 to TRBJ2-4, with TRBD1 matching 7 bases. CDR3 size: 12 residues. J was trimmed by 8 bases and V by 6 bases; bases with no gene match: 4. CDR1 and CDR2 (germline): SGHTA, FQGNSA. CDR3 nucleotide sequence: TGTGCCAGCAGTTCCACAGGGGACATTCAGTACTTC. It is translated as CASSSTGDIQYF.

CDR3 sequence reads: CSAKPSGSNYGYTF. The CDR3 DNA follows: TGCAGTGCTAAGCCCTCAGGTTCGAACTATGGCTACACCTTC. The rearrangement uses TRBV20-1 and TRBJ1-2; the D is unclear. Germline V gives CDR1 DFQATT, CDR2 SNEGSKA (reference sequence). V gave up 4 bases and J gave up 2 bases, with 14 bases separating them. This CDR3 is 14 amino acids long.

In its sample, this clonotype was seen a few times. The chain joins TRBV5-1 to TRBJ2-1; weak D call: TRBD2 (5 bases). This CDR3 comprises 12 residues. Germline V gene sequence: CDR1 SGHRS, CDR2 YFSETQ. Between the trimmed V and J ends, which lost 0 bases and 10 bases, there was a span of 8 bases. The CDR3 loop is CASSLGGIEQFF. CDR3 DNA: TGCGCCAGCAGCTTGGGAGGGATCGAGCAGTTCTTC.

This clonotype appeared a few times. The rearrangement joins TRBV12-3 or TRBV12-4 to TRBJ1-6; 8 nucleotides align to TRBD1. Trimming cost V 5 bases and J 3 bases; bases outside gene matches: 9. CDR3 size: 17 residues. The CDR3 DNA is TGTGCCAGCAGTCCCACAGGGGGGGCCGTCTATAATTCACCCCTCCACTTT. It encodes CASSPTGGAVYNSPLHF.

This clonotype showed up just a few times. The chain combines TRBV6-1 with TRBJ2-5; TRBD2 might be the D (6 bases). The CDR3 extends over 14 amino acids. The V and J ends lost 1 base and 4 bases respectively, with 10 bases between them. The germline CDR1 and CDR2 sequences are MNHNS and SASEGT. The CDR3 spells CASSEVGGGETQYF. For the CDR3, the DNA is TGTGCCAGCAGTGAAGTCGGGGGAGGAGAGACCCAGTACTTC.

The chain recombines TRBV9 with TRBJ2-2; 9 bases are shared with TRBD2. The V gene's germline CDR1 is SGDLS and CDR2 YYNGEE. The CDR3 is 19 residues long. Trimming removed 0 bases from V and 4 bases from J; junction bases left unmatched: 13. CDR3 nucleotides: TGTGCCAGCAGCGTAGAGATTAGCGGGGGAGCAAGAAGCACCGGGGAGCTGTTTTTT. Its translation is CASSVEISGGARSTGELFF.

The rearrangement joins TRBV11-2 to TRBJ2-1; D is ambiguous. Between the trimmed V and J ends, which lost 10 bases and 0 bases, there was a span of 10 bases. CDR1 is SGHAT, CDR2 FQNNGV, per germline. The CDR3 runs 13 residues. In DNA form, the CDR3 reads TGTGCCACTACGGCGGTCTCCTACAATGAGCAGTTCTTC. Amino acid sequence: CATTAVSYNEQFF.

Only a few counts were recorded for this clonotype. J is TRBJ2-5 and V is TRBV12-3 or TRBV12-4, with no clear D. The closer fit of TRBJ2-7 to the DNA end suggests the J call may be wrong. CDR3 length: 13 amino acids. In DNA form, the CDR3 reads TGTGCCAGCAGTCCAGGTCCTGCAGGCGAGCAGTACTTC. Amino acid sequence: CASSPGPAGEQYF.